This T cell receptor beta chain was retrieved from a study of CD8+CD57+ T cells in acquired aplastic anemia. In the study overall: Sorted CD4+ and CD8+ cells gave a mean 3.2 ug DNA, range roughly 0.19 to 30 ug. Study-wide findings and caveats: For CD8+ Simpson's diversity, patients and controls showed no significant difference. Patients had twenty-nine CD8+ CDR3 sequences in common with controls (the shared set).

Genomic DNA was employed as the template in profiling TCR beta VDJ and CDR3. TCRdb redid the calling of the reads with MiXCR, one entry per CDR3 protein. The table lists approximately 270,000 distinct CDR3 sequences, around three fifths of them singletons. Details on this clonotype: The target antigen is unknown.

Losses at the gene ends were 7 bases for V and 7 bases for J; bases not matched to a gene: 12. Germline V CDR1 and CDR2: SGHDN, FVKESK. This CDR3 is built from 15 residues. The sample taken for sequencing was sorted CD4+, CD8+, or CD8+CD57+ T cells (not recorded which) from PBMCs. The sequence came from a human donor with severe aplastic anemia or a healthy control (not recorded which). The rearrangement links TRBV14 to TRBJ2-5, with 10 bases that match TRBD1. The CDR3 protein is CASTPGQGTFGTQYF. CDR3 nucleotides: TGTGCCAGCACCCCGGGACAGGGGACGTTTGGGACCCAGTACTTC.